Listed here is a single T cell receptor (beta chain). The data are from a study of beta chain features in type 1 diabetes. TCRB transcripts that were expressed got sequenced, as all of the isolated RNA had been reverse transcribed. Libraries were prepared by immunoSEQ multiplex PCR; TCRdb keeps only in-frame clonotypes and omits some of them. This sample carries about 400,000 clones, around 12% of them seen once, and the ten largest clones take about 0.018%. V dropped 3 bases and J dropped 0 bases, with 5 bases sitting between them. The CDR3 spans 13 residues. The germline V gene encodes CDR1 SNHLY and CDR2 FYNNEI. Sorting gave populations that all exceeded 95% purity.

The clonotype was recovered from a man between 18 and 35 years old in good health. This rearrangement joins TRBV2 to TRBJ2-5; D remains unclear. Sample: naive CD4+ T cells from blood. In nucleotides, the CDR3 is TGTGCCAGCAGTGAGGAGAACCAAGAGACCCAGTACTTC. Residues: CASSEENQETQYF.